This TCR beta chain appears in the sequencing data of a study of blood T cell repertoires in COVID-19. The trim removed 2 bases at V and 8 bases at J, leaving 7 bases unmatched. Germline CDR1 is LGHDT and CDR2 is YNNKEL (reference sequence). The CDR3 contains 15 residues. Per the authors' pipeline: Nucleated cell number was recorded as an estimate derived from reference gene primer amplification. Sequenced by immunoSEQ multiplex PCR; TCRdb stores in-frame clones only, minus some. The DNA gave D and trimming, while V, J and clone size come from that table. The table lists 100,000 or so clones, about 92% of them singletons.

Sequences were obtained from peripheral blood. This clonotype was sampled from a woman aged 55 to 70 with active COVID-19. This sequence joins TRBV3-1 (or the pseudogene TRBV3-2) and TRBJ2-1, with 9 bases that match TRBD2. The CDR3 sequence: CASSQSSGRTDEQFF. CDR3 coding DNA: TGTGCCAGCAGCCAATCCAGCGGGAGGACGGATGAGCAGTTCTTC.